This T cell receptor beta chain was captured by sequencing in a study of beta chain features in type 1 diabetes. General study findings and limits: A cDNA-based sequencing approach could over-represent cells with high TCR expression. A moderate, significant TCRB CDR3 shortening appeared in type 1 diabetes across four CD4+ subsets.

Germline CDR1 and CDR2: MNHNS and SASEGT. The junction had 12 bases not matched to a gene; V was cut back by 4 bases and J by 2 bases. The CDR3 is 17 residues long. Remarks on this clone: Its antigen is undetermined.

Expressed TCRB transcripts got sequenced, as all isolated RNA was reverse transcribed. Sequencing was performed with immunoSEQ multiplex PCR; in TCRdb, only in-frame clones are kept and a portion is missing. The profile shows around 650,000 clones, 9.5% to 15% of them singletons. Sequenced material: naive CD4+ T cells from blood. The V and J genes are TRBV6-1 and TRBJ2-5; 8 bases line up with TRBD2. The source of this sequence is a man aged 25-40 years with type 1 diabetes. The CDR3 coding sequence is TGTGCCAGCAGTGGAAGTCGGGAGGGGGTTATTCAAGAGACCCAGTACTTC. It codes for CASSGSREGVIQETQYF.